Below, one T cell receptor beta chain is given with its context. V lost 5 bases and J 2 bases, leaving 12 bases between the germline ends. Germline V CDR1 and CDR2: SGHRS, YFSETQ. This CDR3 has 14 amino acids. The data were produced by immunoSEQ multiplex PCR, yet TCRdb's version contains in-frame clones alone and is incomplete. Among tens of thousands of clones listed, 89% were seen once. These data belong to a study of blood T cell repertoires in COVID-19. Study details: The United States, Italy and Spain provided the acute and convalescent COVID-19 samples.

Specimen: peripheral blood. The receptor comes from a human donor in a cohort sampled during active COVID-19. V usage is TRBV5-1 and J usage is TRBJ2-3; D not certain. This chain's CDR3 is CASSSGSNTDTQYF. CDR3 nucleotides: TGCGCCAGCAGTTCCGGGTCAAACACAGATACGCAGTATTTT.